The 28 T cell receptor beta chains listed next were all sequenced from one sample in a study of control samples from healthy donors and cancer patients. Data came from immunoSEQ multiplex PCR; TCRdb stores just in-frame clones and leaves some out. The table lists about 110,000 clones, approximately 80% of them singletons. The sample was blood. Receptors were obtained from a young man in good health.

The J gene is TRBJ2-7, the V gene TRBV11-2; 7 positions match TRBD1. Trimming cost V 2 bases and J 5 bases; bases outside gene matches: 21. The CDR3 loop spans 19 amino acids. Germline V gene sequence: CDR1 SGHAT, CDR2 FQNNGV. CDR3 nucleotide sequence: TGTGCCAGCAGCTTAACTGCTACACAGGGGCCATTTTTTGGGAACGAGCAGTACGTC. Its protein is CASSLTATQGPFFGNEQYV.

As to this clone: Within the sample, other DNA sequences also encode this same CDR3. The chain couples TRBV27 to TRBJ2-4; D is perhaps TRBD2 (7 bases). The V and J ends lost 3 bases and 0 bases respectively, with 9 bases between them. The length of the CDR3 is 15 residues. CDR1 and CDR2 (germline): MNHEY, SMNVEV (reference sequence). This CDR3 is CASSFGGLAKNIQYF. The CDR3 nucleotides read TGTGCCAGCAGTTTCGGGGGGCTAGCCAAAAACATTCAGTACTTC.

This clone was found a few times. CDR3: CASGPGRDQPQHF. The CDR3 region has the DNA TGTGCCAGCGGTCCCGGACGGGATCAGCCCCAGCATTTT. This chain uses TRBV3-1 (or the pseudogene TRBV3-2) with TRBJ1-5; D is uncertain. The ends were cut back, 8 bases at V and 5 bases at J, with 13 bases in the middle. This CDR3 region has 13 residues. CDR1 and CDR2 from the germline V gene are LGHDT and YNNKEL (reference sequence).

The chain is built from TRBV7-2 and TRBJ2-5; D remains ambiguous. The CDR3 loop spans 15 amino acids. V was trimmed by 5 bases and J by 5 bases, leaving 18 bases between them. The germline gives CDR1 SGHTA, CDR2 FQGNSA. CDR3: CASSPERNHGETQYF. In DNA, the CDR3 is TGTGCCAGCAGCCCAGAGCGAAACCACGGGGAGACCCAGTACTTC.

The genes are TRBV6-5 and TRBJ1-1; TRBD1 aligns across 7 bases. The V and J ends lost 6 bases and 5 bases, in that order; junction bases with no gene match: 9. The CDR3 loop spans 14 amino acids. The germline V gene encodes CDR1 MNHEY and CDR2 SVGAGI. The CDR3 protein is CASRVAGGWTEAFF. The CDR3 DNA sequence: TGTGCCAGCAGGGTAGCAGGGGGATGGACTGAAGCTTTCTTT.

The V and J genes are TRBV4-3 and TRBJ1-2; 7 bases agree with TRBD1. The germline V gene encodes CDR1 LGHNA and CDR2 YSLEER. J gave up 2 bases and V 2 bases, and 5 bases lay outside the gene matches. The CDR3 sequence is 15 residues long. The CDR3 is CASSQRSTGNYGYTF. The CDR3 bases are TGCGCCAGCAGCCAACGGTCGACAGGGAACTATGGCTACACCTTC.

The V call is TRBV20-1, the J call TRBJ1-2; no clear D. The ends were cut back, 4 bases at V and 8 bases at J, with 11 bases in the middle. The CDR3 extends over 11 amino acids. In germline, CDR1 is DFQATT, CDR2 SNEGSKA (reference sequence). This CDR3 reads CSAKQLQGYTF. Here the CDR3 DNA reads TGCAGTGCTAAACAGCTCCAGGGCTACACCTTC.

V gene TRBV24-1 combines with J gene TRBJ1-5; no firm D call. Deletions cut 4 bases from V and 6 bases from J, with 18 bases between. CDR3 length equals 16 residues. Germline V gene data show CDR1 as KGHDR and CDR2 as SFDVKD. CDR3 region: CATSDGPWASGQPQHF. In nucleotides, the CDR3 is TGTGCCACCAGTGACGGACCGTGGGCCTCTGGTCAGCCCCAGCATTTT.

The V call is TRBV19, the J call TRBJ1-2; a weak D match, TRBD1 (6 bases). The V end was cut by 5 bases, the J end by 6 bases, with 16 bases between. The length of the CDR3 is 14 residues. The germline V gene encodes CDR1 LNHDA and CDR2 SQIVND (reference sequence). In DNA, the CDR3 is TGTGCCAGTAGTGTATCGTCCAGGGGCCATGGCTACACCTTC. This codes for CASSVSSRGHGYTF.

The gene calls are TRBV25-1 and TRBJ2-7; the D is unclear. The CDR3 is 13 residues long. Germline V gene sequence: CDR1 MGHDK, CDR2 SYGVNS. Trimming stripped 5 bases from V and 0 bases from J, with 8 bases between. The CDR3: CASSRAGSYEQYF. CDR3 nucleotides: TGTGCCAGCAGTAGGGCAGGCTCCTACGAGCAGTACTTC.

The chain carries TRBV6-5 and TRBJ1-5; tentative D call: TRBD1 (6 bases). CDR3 size: 15 residues. In germline, CDR1 is MNHEY, CDR2 SVGAGI. V lost 6 bases and J 1 base, leaving 13 bases between the germline ends. CDR3 sequence: CASRRGGGSNQPQHF. In DNA, the CDR3 is TGTGCCAGCAGGAGGGGAGGGGGAAGCAATCAGCCCCAGCATTTT.

The rearrangement links TRBV19 to TRBJ1-5; the D is unclear. With 4 bases removed from V and 0 bases from J, the gap between germline ends came to 10 bases. Germline V gives CDR1 LNHDA, CDR2 SQIVND (reference sequence). This CDR3 has 15 amino acids. The DNA of the CDR3 is TGTGCCAGTAGTAAATCCCCATATAGCAATCAGCCCCAGCATTTT. Translation: CASSKSPYSNQPQHF.

The V call is TRBV19, the J call TRBJ2-3, with D uncertain. Trimming cost V 3 bases and J 1 base, with 11 bases left between them. CDR3 length equals 15 residues. The germline CDR1 and CDR2 sequences are LNHDA and SQIVND (reference sequence). The DNA for the CDR3 is TGTGCCAGTAGTATCCAAGGACGCCGCACAGATACGCAGTATTTT. The encoded protein is CASSIQGRRTDTQYF.

This chain links TRBV11-2 with TRBJ1-1; D gene uncertain. Between the trimmed V and J ends, which lost 6 bases and 0 bases, there was a span of 8 bases. The CDR3 covers 13 residues. Germline CDR1 reads SGHAT; CDR2 reads FQNNGV. The CDR3 loop reads CASSSGMNTEAFF. The CDR3 DNA is TGTGCCAGCAGTTCGGGGATGAACACTGAAGCTTTCTTT.

The genes are TRBV5-6 and TRBJ2-7; D is ambiguous. V lost 2 bases, J lost 3 bases, and 9 bases lay in between. The CDR3 sequence is 13 residues long. In germline, CDR1 is SGHDT, CDR2 YYEEEE. The CDR3 protein is CASSFRRSYEQYV. DNA of the CDR3: TGTGCCAGCAGCTTCCGACGGAGCTACGAGCAGTACGTC.

The chain couples TRBV6-1 to TRBJ1-1; 9 nucleotides match TRBD1. The CDR3 is 13 residues long. Germline lookup yields CDR1 MNHNS and CDR2 SASEGT. Losses at the gene ends were 2 bases for V and 11 bases for J; bases not matched to a gene: 6. This CDR3 reads CASSEIVGTGAFF. The DNA for the CDR3 is TGTGCCAGCAGTGAAATCGTCGGGACAGGGGCTTTCTTT.

The chain combines TRBV7-2 with TRBJ2-1, with 13 positions matching TRBD2. This CDR3 has 16 residues. V gave up 5 bases and J gave up 7 bases; unmatched junction bases: 8. The germline gives CDR1 SGHTA, CDR2 FQGNSA. CDR3: CASSPVGLAGMNEQFF. Written as DNA, the CDR3 is TGTGCCAGCAGCCCAGTGGGACTAGCGGGGATGAATGAGCAGTTCTTC.

The rearrangement uses TRBV7-2 and TRBJ2-5; 7 positions agree with TRBD2. The CDR3 is 13 residues long. V was clipped by 5 bases and J by 5 bases; unmatched bases: 5. Germline CDR1 SGHTA, CDR2 FQGNSA. This chain's CDR3 is CASSRTGGETQYF. The CDR3 nucleotides read TGTGCCAGCAGCCGTACCGGGGGGGAGACCCAGTACTTC. Looking up the rest from reference TRBV7-2 and TRBJ2-5 gives the full variable domain: GAGVSQSPSNKVTEKGKDVELRCDPISGHTALYWYRQSLGQGLEFLIYFQGNSAPDKSGLPSDRFSAERTGGSVSTLTIQRTQQEDSAVYLCASSRTGGETQYFGPGTRLLVL.

The chain couples TRBV19 to TRBJ1-1, with TRBD1 matching over 7 bases. The trim removed 0 bases at V and 2 bases at J, leaving 9 bases unmatched. The CDR3 totals 17 residues. The germline gives CDR1 LNHDA, CDR2 SQIVND (reference sequence). Written as DNA, the CDR3 is TGTGCCAGTAGTATAGACCCTGCCGGGACAGCCAACACTGAAGCTTTCTTT. It codes for CASSIDPAGTANTEAFF.

This clone is a singleton in its sample. This chain joins TRBV30 and TRBJ2-7; D gene ambiguous. Germline V CDR1 and CDR2: GTSNPN, SVGIG (reference sequence). Trimming cost V 3 bases and J 2 bases, with 5 bases left between them. This CDR3 comprises 11 residues. The CDR3 loop reads CAWSRTYEQYF. The CDR3 DNA reads TGTGCCTGGAGCCGGACCTACGAGCAGTACTTC.

This clone has just one count. The gene calls are TRBV2 and TRBJ1-1; 9 nucleotides agree with TRBD1. The CDR3 contains 13 residues. V lost 7 bases to trimming and J lost 4 bases; unmatched junction nucleotides: 4. Germline loops: CDR1 SNHLY, CDR2 FYNNEI. CDR3 in DNA: TGTGCCAGCAAGGGACAGGGTTCCACTGAAGCTTTCTTT. Translation: CASKGQGSTEAFF.

The chain is built from TRBV14 and TRBJ2-1; D gene ambiguous. This CDR3 is built from 13 residues. Trimming removed 3 bases from V and 8 bases from J, with 11 bases in between. Germline loops: CDR1 SGHDN, CDR2 FVKESK. The CDR3 loop is CASSHLPVDEQFF. The DNA of the CDR3 is TGTGCCAGCAGCCATCTTCCGGTGGATGAGCAGTTCTTC.

The V gene is TRBV27, the J gene TRBJ2-7, with 10 positions matching TRBD1. The CDR3 has 16 amino acids. Looked up from germline, CDR1 is MNHEY and CDR2 is SMNVEV (reference sequence). Germline trimming cut 5 bases from V and 7 bases from J; bases unmatched to any gene: 14. The CDR3 DNA follows: TGTGCCAGCAGTCCTGGGGTTACGGGACAGGGGTCTGAGCAGTACGTC. It codes for CASSPGVTGQGSEQYV.

The chain has TRBV4-1 and TRBJ2-5; 12 nucleotides match TRBD2. The CDR3 is made up of 16 amino acids. Trimming at V came to 3 bases and at J to 5 bases, leaving 7 bases not matched to a gene. Germline V gene data show CDR1 as MGHRA and CDR2 as YSYEKL. CDR3 protein: CASSQGRTSGDETQYF. The CDR3 DNA follows: TGCGCCAGCAGCCAGGGGAGGACTAGCGGGGATGAGACCCAGTACTTC.

This clone was picked up a small number of times. V usage is TRBV25-1 and J usage is TRBJ2-1, with D possibly matching TRBD1 (7 bases). Germline V gives CDR1 MGHDK, CDR2 SYGVNS. The V and J ends lost 1 base and 7 bases respectively, with 17 bases between them. This CDR3 contains 16 residues. The chain's CDR3 is CASSESGQRGANEQFF. The CDR3, as DNA: TGTGCCAGCAGTGAATCGGGACAGAGGGGGGCGAATGAGCAGTTCTTC.

In nucleotides, the CDR3 is TGTGCCAGCAGTGAACCCCCTACCGGGCACACTGAAGCTTTCTTT. It is translated as CASSEPPTGHTEAFF. The chain carries TRBV25-1 and TRBJ1-1; no firm D call. The V gene lost 2 bases and the J gene lost 3 bases, with 13 bases spanning the gap. CDR1 is MGHDK, CDR2 SYGVNS, per germline. This CDR3 has 15 amino acids.

The chain links TRBV7-2 to TRBJ2-7, with TRBD1 as a possible D gene (5 bases). The V and J ends lost 1 base and 4 bases respectively, with 11 bases between them. The CDR3 contains 14 residues. Germline CDR1 and CDR2: SGHTA and FQGNSA. The CDR3 coding sequence is TGTGCCAGCAGCTTAGGGGGCCTAATGTACGAGCAGTACTTC. Amino acids: CASSLGGLMYEQYF.

This clone was recorded once. The CDR3 DNA sequence: TGTGCCAGCAGATTAGGGGAACAGGGGCCCTACGAGCAGTACTTC. It codes for CASRLGEQGPYEQYF. The chain combines TRBV28 with TRBJ2-7; 7 bases align to TRBD1. The J segment lost 2 bases and the V segment lost 6 bases, leaving 10 bases of the junction unmatched. This CDR3 region has 15 residues. The germline CDR1 and CDR2 sequences are MDHEN and SYDVKM.